This record looks at one T cell receptor beta chain sequence and its context. It lacks a known antigen. No qualities accompany the bases; no much larger clone lies one base away. The sample originates from a study of CD4 T cells in lung cancer (dated by TCRdb to about 2019). With regard to the full study: To find responses to candidate mutation-encoded neoepitopes, the study screened blood T cells from NSCLC patients and isolated neoantigen-specific CD4+ T-cell clones and TCRs. The patients who underwent resection had lung adenocarcinoma or squamous cell carcinoma, were aged 60 to 69 when blood was donated, and were mostly former smokers. TCRB deep sequencing tracked the frequency of neoantigen-specific clonotypes in tumor resections, non-adjacent lung and cultured T-cell products. Treatments received by the patients before blood donation included platinum chemotherapy, and some patients received nivolumab or pembrolizumab.

Beyond this particular receptor, the publication reports: Nonspecific IFNgamma producers of unknown purity were included among IFNgamma-sorted cells, so expanded lines were found to range from monoclonal to oligoclonal. Rather than memory responses to the cancer, some blood-derived responses might reflect cross-reactivity or in vitro priming of naive T cells.

Spanning cysteine to phenylalanine, the CDR3 consists of 15 amino acids. Of all the DNA, just the CDR3 is kept, 45 bases in frame from base 1. The germline V gene (reference sequence) gives CDR1 as PRHDT and CDR2 as FYEKMQ. Cut back by 0 bases and 9 bases, the V and J ends lie 12 bases apart. PBMCs were stimulated for about 13 days with mutant 27-mer peptides plus IL21, IL7, IL15 and IL2 and were then restimulated with peptide-pulsed autologous B cells. After restimulation with peptide-pulsed B cells, live IFNgamma-secreting T cells were sorted by cytokine capture on a FACS Aria2. Sorted cells were expanded for about 12 to 21 days at limiting dilution, with about 3 or 11 cells per well, using irradiated allogeneic PBMCs, phytohemagglutinin and IL2. The patients provided peripheral blood samples or leukapheresis products. Expanded lines were screened for antigen specificity by IFNgamma ELISA against autologous B cells pulsed with mutant peptides.

The library was made by the immunoSEQ multiplex PCR assay. Qiagen DNeasy or QIAamp micro DNA kits were used to isolate DNA, and the Adaptive Biotechnology human TCRB sequencing kit was used to sequence TCRB. TCRB libraries were sequenced on an Illumina MiSeq. As for the authors' bioinformatics: TCRB sequence data were analyzed using the kit provider's software, and tumor enrichment of clonotype templates was assessed with Fisher's exact test. The table comes from immuneACCESS by way of TCRdb, which keeps in-frame sequences with V and J called. Part of the clones is missing from these tables; in studies checked, under half for an unresolved V gene and the rest for unknown reasons. V, J and clone size are those of that table, while D and trimming were read from the DNA. The table for this sample lists about 480 clones; around 90% of them were counted only once. 86% of the sample is taken by the ten largest.

This receptor was identified in a woman in her sixties or seventies with non-small cell lung cancer. Some clones in this sample may be carry-over from other donors' samples. The chain is made from TRBV13 and TRBJ1-6; no D gene is confidently identified. Sample: a CD4+ T cell line or clone grown in culture. CDR3 reads: CASSLGEGFGSPLHF. The bases are TGTGCCAGCAGCTTAGGCGAAGGGTTCGGTTCACCCCTCCACTTT.